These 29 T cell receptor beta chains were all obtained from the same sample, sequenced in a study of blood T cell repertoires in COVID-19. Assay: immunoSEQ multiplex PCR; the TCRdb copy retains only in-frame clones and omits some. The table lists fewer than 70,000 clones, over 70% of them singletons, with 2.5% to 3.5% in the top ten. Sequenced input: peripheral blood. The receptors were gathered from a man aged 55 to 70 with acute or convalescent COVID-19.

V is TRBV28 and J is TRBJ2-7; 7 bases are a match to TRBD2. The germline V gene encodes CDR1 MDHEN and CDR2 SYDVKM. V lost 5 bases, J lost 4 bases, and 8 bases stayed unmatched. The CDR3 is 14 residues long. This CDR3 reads CASSDLADLYEQYF. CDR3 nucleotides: TGTGCCAGCAGTGATCTAGCGGATCTATACGAGCAGTACTTC.

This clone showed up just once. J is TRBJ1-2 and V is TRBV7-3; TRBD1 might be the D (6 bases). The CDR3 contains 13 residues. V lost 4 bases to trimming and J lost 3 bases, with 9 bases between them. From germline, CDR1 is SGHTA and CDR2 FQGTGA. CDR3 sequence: CASSSGQYYGYTF. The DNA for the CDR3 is TGTGCCAGCAGCTCAGGACAGTACTATGGCTACACCTTC. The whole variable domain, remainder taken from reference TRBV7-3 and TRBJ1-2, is GAGVSQTPSNKVTEKGKYVELRCDPISGHTALYWYRQSLGQGPEFLIYFQGTGAADDSGLPNDRFFAVRPEGSVSTLKIQRTERGDSAVYLCASSSGQYYGYTFGSGTRLTVV.

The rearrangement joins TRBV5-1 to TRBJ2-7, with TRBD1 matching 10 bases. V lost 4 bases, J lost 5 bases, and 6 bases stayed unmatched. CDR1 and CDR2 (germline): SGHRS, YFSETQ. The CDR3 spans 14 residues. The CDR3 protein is CASSGGQGINEQYF. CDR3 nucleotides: TGCGCCAGCAGCGGGGGACAGGGGATTAACGAGCAGTACTTC.

This CDR3 is CASSPGHSRSYEQYF. The CDR3, as DNA: TGTGCCAGCTCTCCGGGACACTCTAGATCCTACGAGCAGTACTTC. This sequence joins TRBV19 and TRBJ2-7; tentative D call: TRBD1 (6 bases). Germline V gene data show CDR1 as LNHDA and CDR2 as SQIVND (reference sequence). This CDR3 comprises 15 residues. V shed 9 bases and J shed 1 base, with 19 bases lying between them.

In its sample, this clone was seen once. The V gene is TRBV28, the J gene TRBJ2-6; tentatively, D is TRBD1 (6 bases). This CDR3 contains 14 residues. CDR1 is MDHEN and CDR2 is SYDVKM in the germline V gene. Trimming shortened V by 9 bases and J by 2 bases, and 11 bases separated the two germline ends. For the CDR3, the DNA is TGTGCCAGTTCGTGGGGGCCTGGGGCCAACGTCCTGACTTTC. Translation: CASSWGPGANVLTF.

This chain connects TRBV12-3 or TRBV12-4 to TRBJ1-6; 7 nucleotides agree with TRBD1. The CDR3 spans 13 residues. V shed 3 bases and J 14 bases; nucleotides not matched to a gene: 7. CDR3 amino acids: CASSLRDRGTLHF. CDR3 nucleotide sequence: TGTGCCAGCAGTTTGCGGGACAGAGGCACCCTCCACTTT.

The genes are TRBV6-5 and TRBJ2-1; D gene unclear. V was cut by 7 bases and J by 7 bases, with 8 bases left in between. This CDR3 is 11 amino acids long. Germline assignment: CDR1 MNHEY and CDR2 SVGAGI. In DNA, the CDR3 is TGTGCCAGCAAGACTTGGAATGAGCAGTTCTTC. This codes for CASKTWNEQFF.

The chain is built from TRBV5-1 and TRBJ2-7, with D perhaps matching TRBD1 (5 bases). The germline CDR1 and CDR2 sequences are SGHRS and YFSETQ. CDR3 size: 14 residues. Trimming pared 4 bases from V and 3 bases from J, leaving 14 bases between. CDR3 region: CASSPDTVGYEQYF. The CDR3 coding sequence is TGCGCCAGCAGCCCGGACACAGTGGGCTACGAGCAGTACTTC.

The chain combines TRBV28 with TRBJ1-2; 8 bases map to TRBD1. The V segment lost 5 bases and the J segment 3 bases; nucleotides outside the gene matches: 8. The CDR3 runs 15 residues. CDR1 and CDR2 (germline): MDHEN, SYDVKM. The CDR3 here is CASSLTDRVYYGYTF. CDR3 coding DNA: TGTGCCAGCAGTCTGACGGACAGGGTATACTATGGCTACACCTTC.

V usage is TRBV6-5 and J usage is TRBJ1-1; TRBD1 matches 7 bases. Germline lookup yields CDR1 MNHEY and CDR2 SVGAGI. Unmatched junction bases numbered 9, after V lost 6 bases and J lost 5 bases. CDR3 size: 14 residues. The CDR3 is CASSPWDRRTEAFF. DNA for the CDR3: TGTGCCAGCAGCCCCTGGGACAGAAGGACTGAAGCTTTCTTT.

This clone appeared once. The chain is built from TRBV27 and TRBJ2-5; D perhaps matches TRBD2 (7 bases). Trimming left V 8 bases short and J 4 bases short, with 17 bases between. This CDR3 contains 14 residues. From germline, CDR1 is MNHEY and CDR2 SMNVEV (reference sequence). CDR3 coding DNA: TGTGCCAGCTGTCGCGGGGGCGCGGGAGAGACCCAGTACTTC. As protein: CASCRGGAGETQYF.

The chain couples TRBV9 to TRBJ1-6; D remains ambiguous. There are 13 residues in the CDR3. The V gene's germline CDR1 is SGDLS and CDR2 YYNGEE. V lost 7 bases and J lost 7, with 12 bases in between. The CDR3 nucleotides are TGTGCCAGCGGCGCGGGTACAAATTCACCCCTCCACTTT. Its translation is CASGAGTNSPLHF.

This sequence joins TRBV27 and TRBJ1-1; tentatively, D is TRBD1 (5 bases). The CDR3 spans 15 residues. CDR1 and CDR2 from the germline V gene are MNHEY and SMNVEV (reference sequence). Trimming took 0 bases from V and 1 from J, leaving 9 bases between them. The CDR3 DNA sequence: TGTGCCAGCAGTTTATCAAGGGGCCCGAACACTGAAGCTTTCTTT. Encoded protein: CASSLSRGPNTEAFF.

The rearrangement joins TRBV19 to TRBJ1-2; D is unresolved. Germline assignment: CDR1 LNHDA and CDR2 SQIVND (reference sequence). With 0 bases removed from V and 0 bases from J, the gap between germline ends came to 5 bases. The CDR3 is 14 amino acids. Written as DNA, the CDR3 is TGTGCCAGTAGTATAGATCGGTCTAACTATGGCTACACCTTC. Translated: CASSIDRSNYGYTF.

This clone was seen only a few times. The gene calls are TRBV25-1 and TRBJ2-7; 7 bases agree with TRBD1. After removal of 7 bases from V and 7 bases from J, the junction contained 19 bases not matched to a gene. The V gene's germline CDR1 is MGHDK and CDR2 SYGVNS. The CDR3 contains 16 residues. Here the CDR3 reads CASTPTGTDSSWEQYF. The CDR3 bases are TGTGCCAGCACCCCGACCGGGACAGACTCGTCGTGGGAGCAGTACTTC.

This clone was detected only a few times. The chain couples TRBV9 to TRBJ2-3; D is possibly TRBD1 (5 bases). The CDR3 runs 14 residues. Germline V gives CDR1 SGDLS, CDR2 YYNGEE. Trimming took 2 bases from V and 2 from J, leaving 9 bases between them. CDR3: CASSVGQLTDTQYF. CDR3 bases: TGTGCCAGCAGCGTGGGGCAGCTCACAGATACGCAGTATTTT.

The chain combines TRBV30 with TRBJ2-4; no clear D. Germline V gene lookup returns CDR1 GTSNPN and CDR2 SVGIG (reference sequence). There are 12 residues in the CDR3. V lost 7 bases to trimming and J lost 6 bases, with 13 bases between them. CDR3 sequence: CAYRPGGNIQYF. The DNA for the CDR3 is TGTGCCTATAGGCCGGGTGGAAACATTCAGTACTTC.

This chain's CDR3 is CASSWAGQPGNTIYF. The CDR3 nucleotides read TGCGCCAGCAGCTGGGCCGGACAGCCGGGAAACACCATATATTTT. The chain links TRBV5-1 to TRBJ1-3; a possible D gene is TRBD1 (6 bases). In germline, CDR1 is SGHRS, CDR2 YFSETQ. V lost 3 bases and J lost 4, with 14 bases in between. The CDR3 loop spans 15 amino acids. Filled out from reference TRBV5-1 and TRBJ1-3, the complete variable domain reads KAGVTQTPRYLIKTRGQQVTLSCSPISGHRSVSWYQQTPGQGLQFLFEYFSETQRNKGNFPGRFSGRQFSNSRSEMNVSTLELGDSALYLCASSWAGQPGNTIYFGEGSWLTVV.

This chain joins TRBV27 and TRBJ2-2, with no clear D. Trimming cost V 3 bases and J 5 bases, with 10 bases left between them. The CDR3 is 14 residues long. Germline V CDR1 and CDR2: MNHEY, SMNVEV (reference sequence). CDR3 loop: CASSFSPATGELFF. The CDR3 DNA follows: TGTGCCAGCAGTTTTTCTCCCGCGACCGGGGAGCTGTTTTTT.

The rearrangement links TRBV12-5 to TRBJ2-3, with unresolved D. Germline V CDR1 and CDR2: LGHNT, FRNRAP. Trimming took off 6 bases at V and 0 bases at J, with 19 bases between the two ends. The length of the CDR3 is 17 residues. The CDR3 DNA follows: TGTGCTAGTGGAACGACCCACAGCAGCAAAAGCACAGATACGCAGTATTTT. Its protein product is CASGTTHSSKSTDTQYF.

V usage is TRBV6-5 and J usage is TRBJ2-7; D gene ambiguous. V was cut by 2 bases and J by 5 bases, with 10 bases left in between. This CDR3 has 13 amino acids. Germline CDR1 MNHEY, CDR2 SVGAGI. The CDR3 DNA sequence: TGTGCCAGCAGTTACATGGCGGCGAACGAGCAGTACTTC. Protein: CASSYMAANEQYF.

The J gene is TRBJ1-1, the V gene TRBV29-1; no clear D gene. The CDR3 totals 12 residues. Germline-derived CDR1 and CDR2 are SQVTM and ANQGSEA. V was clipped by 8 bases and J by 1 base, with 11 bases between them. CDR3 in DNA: TGCAGCTTCCGCGGTTCGAACACTGAAGCTTTCTTT. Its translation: CSFRGSNTEAFF.

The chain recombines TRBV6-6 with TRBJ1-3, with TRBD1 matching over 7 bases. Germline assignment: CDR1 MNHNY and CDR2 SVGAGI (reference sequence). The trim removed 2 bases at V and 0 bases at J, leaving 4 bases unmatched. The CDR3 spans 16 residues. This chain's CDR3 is CASSYGGQSSGNTIYF. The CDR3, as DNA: TGTGCCAGCAGTTACGGGGGACAGTCCTCTGGAAACACCATATATTTT.

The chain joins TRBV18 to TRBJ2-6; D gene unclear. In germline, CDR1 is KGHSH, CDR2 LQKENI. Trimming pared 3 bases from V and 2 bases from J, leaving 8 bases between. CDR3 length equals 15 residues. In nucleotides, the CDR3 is TGTGCCAGCTCACCCAACAGCCCTGGGGCCAACGTCCTGACTTTC. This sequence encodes CASSPNSPGANVLTF. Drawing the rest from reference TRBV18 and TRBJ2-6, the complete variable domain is NAGVMQNPRHLVRRRGQEARLRCSPMKGHSHVYWYRQLPEEGLKFMVYLQKENIIDESGMPKERFSAEFPKEGPSILRIQQVVRGDSAAYFCASSPNSPGANVLTFGAGSRLTVL.

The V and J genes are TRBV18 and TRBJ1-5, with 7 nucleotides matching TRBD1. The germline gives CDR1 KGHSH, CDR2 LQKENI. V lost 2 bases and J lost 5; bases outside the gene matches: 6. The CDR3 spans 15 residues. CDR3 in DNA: TGTGCCAGCTCACCATGGACAGGTCAGGATCAGCCCCAGCATTTT. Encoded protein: CASSPWTGQDQPQHF.

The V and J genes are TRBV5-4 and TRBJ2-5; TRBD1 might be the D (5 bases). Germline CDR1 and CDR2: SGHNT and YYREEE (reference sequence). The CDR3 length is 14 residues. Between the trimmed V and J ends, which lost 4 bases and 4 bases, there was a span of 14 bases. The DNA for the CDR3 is TGTGCCAGCAGCGCCGACAGTTCCGGAGAGACCCAGTACTTC. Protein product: CASSADSSGETQYF.

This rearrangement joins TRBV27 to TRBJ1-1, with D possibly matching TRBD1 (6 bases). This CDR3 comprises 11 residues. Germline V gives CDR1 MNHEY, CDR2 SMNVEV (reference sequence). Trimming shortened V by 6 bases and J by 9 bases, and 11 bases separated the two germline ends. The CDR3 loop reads CASRTGRQAFF. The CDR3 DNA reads TGTGCCAGCAGAACAGGGCGTCAAGCTTTCTTT.

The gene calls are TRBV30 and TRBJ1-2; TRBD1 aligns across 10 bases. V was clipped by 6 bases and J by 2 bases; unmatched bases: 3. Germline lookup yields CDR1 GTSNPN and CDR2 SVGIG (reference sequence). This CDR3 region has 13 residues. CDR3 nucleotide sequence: TGTGCCTGCGGACAGGGGGGGAACTATGGCTACACCTTC. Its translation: CACGQGGNYGYTF.

Written as DNA, the CDR3 is TGTGCCAGCGAGGGAGATGGGAATGAGCAGTTCTTC. It translates to CASEGDGNEQFF. The rearrangement uses TRBV2 and TRBJ2-1; a weak D match, TRBD2 (5 bases). The ends were cut back, 8 bases at V and 7 bases at J, with 12 bases in the middle. Germline CDR1 is SNHLY and CDR2 is FYNNEI. This CDR3 contains 12 residues. The whole variable domain, remainder taken from reference TRBV2 and TRBJ2-1, is EPEVTQTPSHQVTQMGQEVILRCVPISNHLYFYWYRQILGQKVEFLVSFYNNEISEKSEIFDDQFSVERPDGSNFTLKIRSTKLEDSAMYFCASEGDGNEQFFGPGTRLTVL.